The next 13 T cell receptor beta chains were all read from a single sample in a study of control samples from healthy donors and cancer patients. Profiled with immunoSEQ multiplex PCR; TCRdb holds only in-frame clones, not every one. The table lists around 110,000 clones, approximately 90% of them singletons. Input material: PBMCs. Every receptor here comes from a woman between 45 and 65 years old with colorectal cancer.

This sequence joins TRBV29-1 and TRBJ1-2; D call uncertain. V was trimmed by 5 bases and J by 5 bases, leaving 15 bases between them. Germline CDR1 is SQVTM and CDR2 is ANQGSEA. The CDR3 consists of 13 residues. The CDR3 sequence is CSVQVLGGYGYTF. The DNA for the CDR3 is TGCAGCGTTCAGGTTCTCGGTGGGTATGGCTACACCTTC.

The chain combines TRBV3-1 (or the pseudogene TRBV3-2) with TRBJ2-1; weak D call: TRBD2 (6 bases). Per germline, CDR1 LGHDT and CDR2 YNNKEL (reference sequence). V was cut by 0 bases and J by 4 bases, with 16 bases left in between. This CDR3 spans 17 amino acids. CDR3 region: CASSQDMPGEPYNEQFF. CDR3 sequence (DNA): TGTGCCAGCAGCCAAGATATGCCGGGAGAGCCTTACAATGAGCAGTTCTTC.

The CDR3 sequence is CASSLWALGETQYF. CDR3 nucleotide sequence: TGTGCCAGCAGCTTGTGGGCCCTCGGAGAGACCCAGTACTTC. The chain recombines TRBV5-6 with TRBJ2-5; D gene uncertain. The V end was cut by 1 base, the J end by 4 bases, with 11 bases between. Germline values: CDR1 SGHDT, CDR2 YYEEEE. This CDR3 spans 14 amino acids.

V usage is TRBV5-1 and J usage is TRBJ2-5, with D maybe TRBD2 (6 bases). V was clipped by 7 bases and J by 3 bases, with 13 bases between them. Germline values: CDR1 SGHRS, CDR2 YFSETQ. The CDR3 has 13 residues. The CDR3 region is CASSRGSEETQYF. DNA of the CDR3: TGCGCCAGCTCTCGGGGGTCCGAAGAGACCCAGTACTTC.

The J gene is TRBJ2-1, the V gene TRBV5-8; no clear D. Germline CDR1 is SGHTS and CDR2 is YDEGEE. This CDR3 has 14 amino acids. V was cut by 0 bases and J by 3 bases, with 7 bases left in between. The CDR3: CASSLARNYNEQFF. The CDR3, as DNA: TGTGCCAGCAGCTTGGCCCGAAACTACAATGAGCAGTTCTTC.

The J gene is TRBJ1-6, the V gene TRBV19; D might be TRBD1 (5 bases). Germline CDR1 reads LNHDA; CDR2 reads SQIVND (reference sequence). Deletions cut 5 bases from V and 4 bases from J, with 15 bases between. There are 16 residues in the CDR3. The CDR3 spells CASSVQASLYNSPLHF. The CDR3 region has the DNA TGTGCCAGTAGTGTACAGGCGTCCCTATATAATTCACCCCTCCACTTT. The full variable domain, rest sourced from reference TRBV19 and TRBJ1-6, is DGGITQSPKYLFRKEGQNVTLSCEQNLNHDAMYWYRQDPGQGLRLIYYSQIVNDFQKGDIAEGYSVSREKKESFPLTVTSAQKNPTAFYLCASSVQASLYNSPLHFGNGTRLTVT.

The chain links TRBV28 to TRBJ2-7; D tentatively reads TRBD1 or TRBD2 (6 bases each). Germline V gives CDR1 MDHEN, CDR2 SYDVKM. The CDR3 runs to 16 residues. V gave up 6 bases and J gave up 7 bases, with 25 bases separating them. The CDR3 sequence: CASSSFWGAGHREQYF. CDR3 sequence (DNA): TGTGCCAGCAGCTCTTTTTGGGGGGCGGGTCATCGGGAGCAGTACTTC.

The J gene is TRBJ2-7, the V gene TRBV6-6; tentatively, D is TRBD1 (5 bases). The CDR3 extends over 15 amino acids. Germline V lookup: CDR1 MNHNY, CDR2 SVGAGI (reference sequence). Deletions cut 2 bases from V and 0 bases from J, with 11 bases between. The CDR3 protein is CASSYATVSSYEQYF. The CDR3, as DNA: TGTGCCAGCAGTTACGCGACAGTGAGCTCCTACGAGCAGTACTTC.

This chain connects TRBV2 to TRBJ1-2; 9 positions agree with TRBD1. J was trimmed by 3 bases and V by 5 bases; bases with no gene match: 10. From germline, CDR1 is SNHLY and CDR2 FYNNEI. CDR3 size: 16 residues. The CDR3 loop is CASSLTGGRDDYGYTF. CDR3 DNA: TGTGCCAGCAGTCTAACAGGGGGCAGAGACGACTATGGCTACACCTTC.

The J gene is TRBJ2-7, the V gene TRBV3-1 (or the pseudogene TRBV3-2); D ambiguous. V was shortened by 8 bases and J by 1 base, with 15 bases between the two germline ends. The CDR3 loop spans 14 amino acids. Germline V gives CDR1 LGHDT, CDR2 YNNKEL (reference sequence). The CDR3 bases are TGTGCCAGCTCGATTGGTACCTATTCCTACGAGCAGTACTTC. As protein: CASSIGTYSYEQYF.

The chain carries TRBV27 and TRBJ1-1; D is uncertain. Trimming removed 4 bases at V and 5 bases at J, with 17 bases between. This CDR3 region has 15 residues. The germline V gene encodes CDR1 MNHEY and CDR2 SMNVEV (reference sequence). The chain's CDR3 is CASSSNTAMGTEAFF. Written as DNA, the CDR3 is TGTGCCAGCAGTTCCAACACCGCCATGGGGACTGAAGCTTTCTTT.

The CDR3 sequence: CASSLAGPSTDTQYF. Here the CDR3 DNA reads TGTGCCAGCAGTTTGGCAGGACCCTCCACAGATACGCAGTATTTT. This chain links TRBV28 with TRBJ2-3; D is unresolved. Trimming removed 3 bases at V and 2 bases at J, with 12 bases between. The CDR3 totals 15 residues. Germline V gives CDR1 MDHEN, CDR2 SYDVKM.

This clone was detected only once. The chain employs TRBV5-4 and TRBJ1-6; 11 bases line up with TRBD1. The CDR3 is 18 amino acids. The V segment lost 5 bases and the J segment 8 bases; nucleotides outside the gene matches: 15. Looked up from germline, CDR1 is SGHNT and CDR2 is YYREEE (reference sequence). The CDR3: CASSLDRGRAVGDSPLHF. The CDR3 coding sequence is TGTGCCAGCAGTCTGGACAGGGGGCGGGCCGTAGGAGATTCACCCCTCCACTTT.